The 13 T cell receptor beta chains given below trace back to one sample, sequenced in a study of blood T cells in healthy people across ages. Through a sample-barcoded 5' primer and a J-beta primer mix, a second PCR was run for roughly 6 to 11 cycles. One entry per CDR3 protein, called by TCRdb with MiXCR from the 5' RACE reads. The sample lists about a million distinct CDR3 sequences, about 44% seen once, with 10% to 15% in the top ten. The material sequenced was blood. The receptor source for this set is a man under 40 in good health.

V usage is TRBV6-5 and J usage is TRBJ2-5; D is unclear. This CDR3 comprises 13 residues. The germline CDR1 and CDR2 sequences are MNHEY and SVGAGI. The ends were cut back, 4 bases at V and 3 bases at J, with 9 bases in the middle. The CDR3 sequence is CASSWQDEETQYF. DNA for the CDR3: TGTGCCAGCAGTTGGCAGGATGAAGAGACCCAGTACTTC.

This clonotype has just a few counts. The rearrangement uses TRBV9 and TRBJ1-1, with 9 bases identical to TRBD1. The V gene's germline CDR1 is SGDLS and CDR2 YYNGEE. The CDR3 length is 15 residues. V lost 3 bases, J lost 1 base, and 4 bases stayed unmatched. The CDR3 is CASSGLGQGNTEAFF. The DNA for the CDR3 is TGTGCCAGCAGCGGACTGGGACAGGGGAACACTGAAGCTTTCTTT.

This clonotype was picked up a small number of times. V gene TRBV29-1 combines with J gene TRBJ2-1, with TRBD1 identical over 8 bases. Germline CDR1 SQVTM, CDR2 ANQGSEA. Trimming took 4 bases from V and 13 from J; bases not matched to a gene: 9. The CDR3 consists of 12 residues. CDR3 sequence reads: CSVATDRGPQFF. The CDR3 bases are TGCAGCGTTGCCACAGACAGGGGCCCCCAGTTCTTC.

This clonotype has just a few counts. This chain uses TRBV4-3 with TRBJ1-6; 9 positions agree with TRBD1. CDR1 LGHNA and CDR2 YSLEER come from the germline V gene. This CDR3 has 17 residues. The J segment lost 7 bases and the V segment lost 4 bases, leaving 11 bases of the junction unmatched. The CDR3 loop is CASSRLEQGAKNSPLHF. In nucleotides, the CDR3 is TGCGCCAGCAGCCGTTTGGAACAGGGGGCGAAGAATTCACCCCTCCACTTT.

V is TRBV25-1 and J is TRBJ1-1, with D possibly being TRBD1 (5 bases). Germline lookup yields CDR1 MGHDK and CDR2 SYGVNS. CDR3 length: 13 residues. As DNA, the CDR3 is TGTCGGGCTGCGGGGCACAGGAACACTGAAGCTTTCTTT. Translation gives CRAAGHRNTEAFF.

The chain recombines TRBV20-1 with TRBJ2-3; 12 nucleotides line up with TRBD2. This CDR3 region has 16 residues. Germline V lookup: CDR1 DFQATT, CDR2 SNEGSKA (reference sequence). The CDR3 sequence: CRALETSGGTTDTQYF. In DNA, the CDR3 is TGCAGAGCCCTCGAGACTAGCGGGGGCACCACAGATACGCAGTATTTT.

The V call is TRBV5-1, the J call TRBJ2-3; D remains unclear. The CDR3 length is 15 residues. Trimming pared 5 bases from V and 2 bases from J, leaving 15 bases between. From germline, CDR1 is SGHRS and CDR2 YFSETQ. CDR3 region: CASRLRTGHTDTQYF. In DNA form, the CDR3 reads TGCGCCAGCAGACTAAGGACGGGTCACACAGATACGCAGTATTTT.

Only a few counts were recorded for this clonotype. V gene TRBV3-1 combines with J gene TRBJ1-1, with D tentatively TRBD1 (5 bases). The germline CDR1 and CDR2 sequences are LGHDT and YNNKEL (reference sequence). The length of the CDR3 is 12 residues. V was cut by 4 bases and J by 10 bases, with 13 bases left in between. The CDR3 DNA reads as TGTGCCAGCAGCCGGGAGGGGAGTTTAGCTTTCTTT. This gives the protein CASSREGSLAFF.

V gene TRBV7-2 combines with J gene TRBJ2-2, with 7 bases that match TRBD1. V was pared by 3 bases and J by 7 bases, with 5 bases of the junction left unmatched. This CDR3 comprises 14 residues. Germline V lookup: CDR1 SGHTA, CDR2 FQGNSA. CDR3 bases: TGTGCCAGCAGCTTCACAGGGGCCGGCGGGGAGCTGTTTTTT. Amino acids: CASSFTGAGGELFF. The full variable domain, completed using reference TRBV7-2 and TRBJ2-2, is GAGVSQSPSNKVTEKGKDVELRCDPISGHTALYWYRQSLGQGLEFLIYFQGNSAPDKSGLPSDRFSAERTGGSVSTLTIQRTQQEDSAVYLCASSFTGAGGELFFGEGSRLTVL.

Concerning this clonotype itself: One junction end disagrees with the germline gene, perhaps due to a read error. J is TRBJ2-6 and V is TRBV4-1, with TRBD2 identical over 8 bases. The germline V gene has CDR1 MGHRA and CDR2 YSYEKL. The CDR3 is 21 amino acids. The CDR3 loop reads CASSQVYGIGGASSGANALTF. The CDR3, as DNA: TGCGCCAGCAGCCAAGTATATGGTATCGGGGGGGCCAGCTCTGGGGCCAACGCCCTGACTTTC.

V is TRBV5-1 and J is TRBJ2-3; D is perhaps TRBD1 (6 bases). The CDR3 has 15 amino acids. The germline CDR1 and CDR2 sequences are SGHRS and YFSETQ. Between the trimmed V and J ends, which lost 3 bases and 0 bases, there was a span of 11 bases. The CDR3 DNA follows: TGCGCCAGCAGCTCTGGACAGCGTAGCACAGATACGCAGTATTTT. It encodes CASSSGQRSTDTQYF.

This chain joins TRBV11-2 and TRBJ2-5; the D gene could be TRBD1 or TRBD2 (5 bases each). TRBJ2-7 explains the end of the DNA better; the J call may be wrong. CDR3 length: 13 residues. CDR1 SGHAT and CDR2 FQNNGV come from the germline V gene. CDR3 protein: CASTTGTDYEQYF. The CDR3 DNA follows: TGTGCCAGCACCACTGGGACGGACTACGAGCAGTACTTC.

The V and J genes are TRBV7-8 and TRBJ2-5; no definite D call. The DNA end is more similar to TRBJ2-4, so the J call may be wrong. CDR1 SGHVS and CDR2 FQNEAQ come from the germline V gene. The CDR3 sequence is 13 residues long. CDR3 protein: CASSQDLKNIQYF. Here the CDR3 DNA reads TGTGCCAGCAGTCAGGATCTGAAAAACATTCAGTACTTC.